A selection of T cell receptor beta chains follows, all from one sample in a study of cytomegalovirus exposure and HLA in healthy donors. The protocol was immunoSEQ multiplex PCR, while the TCRdb copy is restricted to in-frame clones and leaves out a portion. The sample lists about 140,000 clones; 70% to 85% were seen once. Material: PBMCs. These receptors were taken from a man aged 25 to 45 in good health and CMV-seropositive. CDR3s include the opening cysteine and the closing phenylalanine or tryptophan. A D gene is named only where the DNA matches it firmly.

>13|TRBJ1-1|TRBV30|.
CASVRWRRGEAFF
>14|TRBJ2-3|TRBV7-9|.
CASSRSGVQDTQYF
>14|TRBJ1-2|TRBV4-1|TRBD1
CASSRDREDYGYTF
>14|TRBJ1-2|TRBV5-4|TRBD1
CASSPKDRAYGYTF
>18|TRBJ2-1|TRBV29-1|TRBD2
CSALGLAGGLSSYNEQFF
>16|TRBJ2-3|TRBV5-1|.
CASSLAGNGGTDTQYF
>14|TRBJ1-6|TRBV28|.
CASSLKQGNSPLHF
>13|TRBJ1-2|TRBV7-9|.
CASSLDSIYGYTF
>15|TRBJ2-3|TRBV9|.
CASSVGGDRADTQYF
>14|TRBJ1-1|TRBV5-5|TRBD1
CASVEGTENTEAFF
>17|TRBJ1-6|TRBV30|.
CAWSVRDTSSYNSPLHF
>11|TRBJ1-1|TRBV10-3|TRBD1
CAIRGQGEAFF
>17|TRBJ2-6|TRBV11-2|TRBD1
CASSSRTGISGANVLTF
>15|TRBJ1-3|TRBV6-5|TRBD1
CASTRQGGAGNTIYF
>16|TRBJ2-5|TRBV6-4|TRBD2
CASSDGKRGGGETQYF
>12|TRBJ2-7|TRBV11-1|TRBD1
CASSSDLDRGHF
>14|TRBJ1-5|TRBV5-1|.
CASSLMGSSEPQHF
>16|TRBJ2-7|TRBV14|TRBD1
CASSSRQGAGSYEQYF
>15|TRBJ1-1|TRBV6-1|.
CASRFLDNSNTEAFF
>14|TRBJ1-2|TRBV28|.
CASSLQGVRDGYTF
>15|TRBJ2-1|TRBV28|.
CASSPRTATYNEQFF
>15|TRBJ2-7|TRBV9|.
CASSVEDLGAYEQYF
>15|TRBJ2-1|TRBV5-8|TRBD2
CASSFGLAGGDEQFF
>16|TRBJ2-7|TRBV7-8|TRBD2
CASSLELAGALYEQYF
>16|TRBJ1-3|TRBV2|TRBD1
CASSEDEDRGGNTIYF
>12|TRBJ1-2|TRBV11-2|.
CASSIDIYGYTF
>14|TRBJ1-2|TRBV6-4|TRBD1
CASSPSQGAKGYTF
>15|TRBJ1-3|TRBV28|.
CASSLLYRAGNTIYF
>16|TRBJ1-1|TRBV4-1|.
CASSQDAGRPNTEAFF
>16|TRBJ2-3|TRBV5-1|.
CASSLVGGPSTDTQYF
>16|TRBJ2-7|TRBV21-1|.
CASSTAETGENYEQYF
>16|TRBJ2-7|TRBV6-1|TRBD1
CASSKEFGTGVSEQYF
>11|TRBJ1-1|TRBV30|TRBD1
CAWSRTGEAFF
>13|TRBJ1-6|TRBV10-3|TRBD1
CAITGTDNSPLHF
>14|TRBJ2-1|TRBV30|.
CAWSVGGGAREQFF
>13|TRBJ2-4|TRBV6-4|TRBD1
CASLRQGQNIQYF
>14|TRBJ1-5|TRBV10-3|.
CAISEYTPNQPQHF